This is a list of T cell receptor beta chains from one sample in a study of T cell responses to AZD1222 COVID-19 vaccine. The method was immunoSEQ multiplex PCR; TCRdb's version includes in-frame clones alone and lacks a portion of them. This sample has about 110,000 clones, with around 90% found just once. The source material was peripheral blood, sampled on day 0 of AZD1222 vaccination. Receptors were obtained from an adult in good health. Each CDR3 is given with its conserved first and last residue. A D gene is named only where the DNA matches it firmly. Clone size is given for some rows only: seen once, a few or many times, or a class if the clone is expanded.

D gene,J gene,clone size,V gene,CDR3 protein,CDR3 DNA
NA,TRBJ2-1,few,TRBV20-1,CSESAENEQFF,TGCAGTGAAAGCGCTGAGAATGAGCAGTTCTTC
TRBD1,TRBJ1-2,NA,TRBV12-3/TRBV12-4,CASRDRANYGYTF,TGTGCCAGCCGGGACAGGGCTAACTATGGCTACACCTTC
NA,TRBJ1-1,NA,TRBV28,CASSPPRGTAFF,TGTGCCAGCAGTCCCCCGAGAGGCACGGCTTTCTTT
TRBD1,TRBJ1-2,NA,TRBV11-3,CASSSRDRNYGYTF,TGTGCCAGCAGCTCGAGGGACAGGAACTATGGCTACACCTTC
NA,TRBJ1-6,NA,TRBV19,CASGPQGSANSPLHF,TGTGCCAGTGGACCTCAGGGGTCGGCTAATTCACCCCTCCACTTT
NA,TRBJ1-1,NA,TRBV5-1,CASSRDGGLAEAFF,TGCGCCAGCAGCCGGGATGGAGGGTTGGCTGAAGCTTTCTTT
NA,TRBJ2-4,NA,TRBV7-2,CASSPHTLAKNIQYF,TGTGCCAGCAGCCCGCACACACTAGCCAAAAACATTCAGTACTTC
TRBD2,TRBJ2-3,NA,TRBV27,CASSFGLATDTQYF,TGTGCCAGCAGCTTCGGACTAGCGACAGATACGCAGTATTTT
TRBD1,TRBJ2-3,NA,TRBV6-5,CASSQGQGSTDTQYF,TGTGCCAGCAGCCAGGGACAGGGTAGCACAGATACGCAGTATTTT
NA,TRBJ2-3,NA,TRBV5-1,CASSLGPGPDTQYF,TGCGCCAGCAGCTTGGGGCCTGGCCCAGATACGCAGTATTTT
NA,TRBJ2-1,NA,TRBV7-3,CASSKGRNNEQFF,TGTGCCAGCAGTAAAGGTAGAAACAATGAGCAGTTCTTC
NA,TRBJ2-5,once,TRBV28,CASSPNSGTGKETQYF,TGTGCCAGCAGTCCTAATAGCGGGACAGGGAAAGAGACCCAGTACTTC
NA,TRBJ2-1,NA,TRBV11-3,CASSFGGRRNEQFF,TGTGCCAGCAGCTTCGGGGGGCGCAGAAATGAGCAGTTCTTC
NA,TRBJ1-5,NA,TRBV6-1,CASSEHPNQPQHF,TGTGCCAGCAGTGAACACCCGAATCAGCCCCAGCATTTT
TRBD1,TRBJ2-3,NA,TRBV5-1,CASSLDRGESTDTQYF,TGCGCCAGCAGCTTAGACAGGGGTGAGAGCACAGATACGCAGTATTTT
NA,TRBJ1-5,NA,TRBV18,CASSSMDRAVGNQPQHF,TGTGCCAGCTCATCGATGGACAGAGCGGTGGGCAATCAGCCCCAGCATTTT
NA,TRBJ2-7,NA,TRBV27,CASSRSPEGGYEQYF,TGTGCCAGCAGTCGCTCCCCAGAAGGAGGGTACGAGCAGTACTTC
TRBD1,TRBJ1-2,NA,TRBV7-2,CASSLMVGQGNYGYTF,TGTGCCAGCAGCTTAATGGTTGGACAGGGGAACTATGGCTACACCTTC
TRBD2,TRBJ2-3,NA,TRBV6-2/TRBV6-3,CASSTRLAGGLGTQYF,TGTGCCAGCAGTACCCGACTAGCGGGAGGCCTGGGTACGCAGTATTTT
TRBD2,TRBJ2-3,few,TRBV4-1,CASRNGLAGAADTQYF,TGCGCCAGCAGAAACGGACTAGCGGGAGCAGCAGATACGCAGTATTTT
TRBD2,TRBJ2-7,few,TRBV6-6,CASSPTGLAGNKDEQYF,TGTGCCAGCAGTCCGACCGGACTAGCGGGAAACAAGGACGAGCAGTACTTC
NA,TRBJ1-3,NA,TRBV6-5,CASSYSTGSSGNTIYF,TGTGCCAGCAGTTACTCGACGGGGAGCTCTGGAAACACCATATATTTT
NA,TRBJ2-5,NA,TRBV7-2,CASSFQSQGETQYF,TGTGCCAGCAGCTTCCAAAGCCAAGGGGAGACCCAGTACTTC
TRBD1,TRBJ1-2,NA,TRBV24-1,CATSDPSTGGVYGYTF,TGTGCCACCAGTGACCCATCGACAGGGGGCGTCTATGGCTACACCTTC
TRBD1,TRBJ2-1,few,TRBV10-3,CAIRRQGYYNEQFF,TGTGCCATCAGGCGACAGGGGTATTACAATGAGCAGTTCTTC
TRBD2,TRBJ2-3,NA,TRBV7-8,CASSRLAGVSTDTQYF,TGTGCCAGCAGCCGACTAGCGGGAGTGTCCACAGATACGCAGTATTTT
NA,TRBJ1-6,NA,TRBV7-2,CASSFGGRYNSPLHF,TGTGCCAGCAGCTTTGGGGGACGGTATAATTCACCCCTCCACTTT
NA,TRBJ1-4,NA,TRBV27,CASSWGSTNEKLFF,TGTGCCAGCAGTTGGGGTTCGACTAATGAAAAACTGTTTTTT